This entry lists 5 T cell receptor beta chains sequenced from one sample in a study of T cell repertoires in cytomegalovirus infection. The antigens for these receptors are not known. TCRdb fed the reads into MiXCR, producing one record per CDR3 protein. The sample records about 830,000 distinct CDR3 sequences, 30% to 35% being singletons. The source was cultured CD8+ T cells from PBMCs, collected from culture after CMV antigen stimulation. The receptors originated from a human donor in good health (CMV status not recorded). Some clones in this sample may be carry-over from other donors' samples.

CDR3 nucleotide sequence: TGCGCCAGCAGCCCCCGCGAGGGGCAGGAAAAACTGTTTTTT. It is translated as CASSPREGQEKLFF. This chain joins TRBV4-1 and TRBJ1-4; weak D call: TRBD1 (5 bases). Germline V CDR1 and CDR2: MGHRA, YSYEKL. The CDR3 consists of 14 residues. Trimming removed 4 bases at V and 8 bases at J, with 14 bases between.

The J gene is TRBJ1-1, the V gene TRBV6-2 or TRBV6-3; 7 nucleotides line up with TRBD1. CDR1 and CDR2 (germline): MNHEY, SVGEGT. V lost 4 bases, J lost 1 base, and 12 bases stayed unmatched. This CDR3 comprises 17 residues. CDR3 DNA sequence: TGTGCCAGCAGTTTTTCTACCGCCGGGACAGCGAACACTGAAGCTTTCTTT. This encodes CASSFSTAGTANTEAFF.

A few counts support this clonotype. CDR3 DNA: TGTGCCAGCAGCTTAAGCTACCCCGGGGAGCTGTTTTTT. This translates into CASSLSYPGELFF. This chain joins TRBV7-3 and TRBJ2-2; the D is unclear. Germline V gene data show CDR1 as SGHTA and CDR2 as FQGTGA. Trimming removed 1 base at V and 6 bases at J, with 6 bases between. This CDR3 is 13 amino acids long. Complete variable domain (other parts from reference TRBV7-3 and TRBJ2-2): GAGVSQTPSNKVTEKGKYVELRCDPISGHTALYWYRQSLGQGPEFLIYFQGTGAADDSGLPNDRFFAVRPEGSVSTLKIQRTERGDSAVYLCASSLSYPGELFFGEGSRLTVL.

A few counts support this clonotype. The V call is TRBV19, the J call TRBJ1-3; no clear D. The CDR3 length is 14 residues. Germline V CDR1 and CDR2: LNHDA, SQIVND (reference sequence). The V and J ends lost 7 bases and 0 bases respectively, with 10 bases between them. In DNA form, the CDR3 reads TGTGCCAGTACGGACGGAAGCTCTGGAAACACCATATATTTT. Protein: CASTDGSSGNTIYF.

The chain uses TRBV18 and TRBJ2-5; D tentatively reads TRBD1 or TRBD2 (5 bases each). The CDR3 has 16 residues. Looked up from germline, CDR1 is KGHSH and CDR2 is LQKENI. Trimming removed 0 bases from V and 0 bases from J, with 11 bases in between. CDR3: CASSPPGTAYQETQYF. The CDR3 region has the DNA TGTGCCAGCTCACCACCGGGGACGGCTTACCAAGAGACCCAGTACTTC. Looking up the rest from reference TRBV18 and TRBJ2-5 gives the full variable domain: NAGVMQNPRHLVRRRGQEARLRCSPMKGHSHVYWYRQLPEEGLKFMVYLQKENIIDESGMPKERFSAEFPKEGPSILRIQQVVRGDSAAYFCASSPPGTAYQETQYFGPGTRLLVL.